These T cell receptor beta chains were read from a single sample in a study of T cells in Graves' hyperthyroidism and ophthalmopathy. One entry per CDR3 protein results from TCRdb running MiXCR on the multiplex PCR reads. This sample yields 650,000 to 700,000 distinct CDR3 sequences, of which 17% are seen a single time; roughly a sixth belongs to the top ten. Material: blood. All receptors derive from a man in his forties or fifties with Graves' hyperthyroidism. CDR3s include the opening cysteine and the closing phenylalanine or tryptophan. A D gene is named only where the DNA matches it firmly. A clone size is listed for some rows: how often the clone was seen (once, few, many), or a class if it is expanded.

v_gene,j_gene,abundance,d_gene,CDR3nt,CDR3aa
TRBV19,TRBJ1-3,few,TRBD1,TGTGCCAGTCGACCGGGACAGGGGGCCGGAAACACCATATATTTT,CASRPGQGAGNTIYF
TRBV2,TRBJ2-7,NA,NA,TGTGCCAGCAGGGGCGGAAGGGCAGAACGAATCTACGAGCAGTACTTC,CASRGGRAERIYEQYF
TRBV2,TRBJ2-1,many,NA,TGTGCCAGCATGGGTGGCGGGCGGAATGAGCAGTTCTTC,CASMGGGRNEQFF
TRBV6-5,TRBJ2-7,many,NA,TGTGCCAGCAGTTACTCGATCCACCAAGAACACGAGCAGTACTTC,CASSYSIHQEHEQYF
TRBV28,TRBJ2-7,NA,TRBD2,TGTGCCAGCAGTGGGGGGGGGTTCGACTCCTACGAGCAGTACTTC,CASSGGGFDSYEQYF
TRBV28,TRBJ1-1,many,NA,TGTGCCAGCAGTTTACCTCAGACGTACTCGAACACTGAAGCTTTCTTT,CASSLPQTYSNTEAFF
TRBV15,TRBJ2-7,once,NA,TGTGCCACCAGCAGTGGGGACTGGTCGTCCTACGAGCAGTACTTC,CATSSGDWSSYEQYF
TRBV27,TRBJ2-7,many,NA,TGTGCCAGCAGCTCGAGGGACAACTCCTACGAGCAGTACTTC,CASSSRDNSYEQYF
TRBV28,TRBJ2-3,few,TRBD1,TGTGCCAGCAGTCGTAGGGCCTTCCGGGACAGGGAAGATACGCAGTATTTT,CASSRRAFRDREDTQYF
TRBV10-3,TRBJ2-1,many,TRBD1,TGTGCCATCAGTGTGGGACAGGGCCCCAATGAGCAGTTCTTC,CAISVGQGPNEQFF
TRBV20-1,TRBJ2-1,few,TRBD2,TGCAGTGCTGGGAGAAGCGGGAGGGCCCACAATGAGCAGTTCTTC,CSAGRSGRAHNEQFF
TRBV6-6,TRBJ2-3,few,TRBD2,TGTGCCAGCAGTGACTCGAGCGGGAGGGGCACAGATACGCAGTATTTT,CASSDSSGRGTDTQYF
TRBV12-3/TRBV12-4,TRBJ1-1,many,NA,TGTGCCACTTCGAGGTCGGGGAGCACTGAAGCTTTCTTT,CATSRSGSTEAFF
TRBV20-1,TRBJ1-2,few,TRBD1,TGCAGTGCCAAAACAGGGGCCCGACTCTATGGCTACACCTTC,CSAKTGARLYGYTF
TRBV9,TRBJ2-1,NA,TRBD2,TGTGCCAGCAGCGAAGGACTAGCGGGAATAAGTGAGCAGTTCTTC,CASSEGLAGISEQFF
TRBV29-1,TRBJ2-3,NA,TRBD2,TGCAGCGTTGACGGACTAGCGGGAGGGTTCTTTAGCACAGATACGCAGTATTTT,CSVDGLAGGFFSTDTQYF
TRBV5-5,TRBJ1-5,NA,NA,TGTGCCAGCAGCTTGGCGGGGTTGAATAGCAATCAGCCCCAGCATTTT,CASSLAGLNSNQPQHF
TRBV27,TRBJ1-5,NA,TRBD1,TGTGCCAGCAGTTCTAGACAGGGGGGCAATCAGCCCCAGCATTTT,CASSSRQGGNQPQHF